The 6 T cell receptor beta chains below were found in one sample sequenced in a study of cytomegalovirus exposure and HLA in healthy donors. 13 Jbeta primers and 60 Vbeta primers were used for the PCR. TCRdb's copy holds only in-frame clones and misses some; the assay was immunoSEQ multiplex PCR. The sample lists about 190,000 clones, roughly four fifths occurring once. The sequencing sample was made of PBMCs. All receptors derive from a woman in her 30s in good health and CMV-seropositive.

The V call is TRBV2, the J call TRBJ1-4; TRBD1 agrees at 7 bases. V shed 4 bases and J 13 bases; nucleotides not matched to a gene: 6. The CDR3 length is 12 residues. Germline V gene lookup returns CDR1 SNHLY and CDR2 FYNNEI. In nucleotides, the CDR3 is TGTGCCAGCAGTGTGACAGGGTTTGGACTGTTTTTT. This codes for CASSVTGFGLFF.

This chain joins TRBV21-1 and TRBJ2-4; the table's D gene call, TRBD2, was not cross checked with the DNA. TRBV21-1 has pseudogene status. The CDR3 consists of 15 residues. The CDR3 spells CASSKAGGAKNIQYF. The CDR3 region has the DNA TGTGCCAGCAGCAAAGCGGGGGGGGCCAAAAACATTCAGTACTTC.

The V and J genes are TRBV5-1 and TRBJ2-1; D might be TRBD1 (6 bases). The germline CDR1 and CDR2 sequences are SGHRS and YFSETQ. Between the trimmed V and J ends, which lost 1 base and 5 bases, there was a span of 10 bases. The CDR3 length is 14 residues. The CDR3 region is CASSLFRGNNEQFF. The CDR3 DNA reads TGCGCCAGCAGCTTGTTCAGGGGCAACAATGAGCAGTTCTTC.

The chain combines TRBV2 with TRBJ1-5; the D is unclear. Between the trimmed V and J ends, which lost 4 bases and 2 bases, there was a span of 9 bases. The length of the CDR3 is 14 residues. CDR1 SNHLY and CDR2 FYNNEI come from the germline V gene. The CDR3 bases are TGTGCCAGCAGTGTCAAGCAGGGCAATCAGCCCCAGCATTTT. This encodes CASSVKQGNQPQHF.

This clone was detected once. The J gene is TRBJ2-1, the V gene TRBV10-1; 7 bases agree with TRBD1. The germline gives CDR1 WNHNN, CDR2 SYGVQD (reference sequence). The CDR3 runs to 16 residues. J was trimmed by 6 bases and V by 0 bases; bases with no gene match: 8. CDR3 in amino acids: CASSESSGPGGNEQFF. The CDR3 nucleotides read TGCGCCAGCAGTGAGTCGAGTGGACCAGGGGGCAATGAGCAGTTCTTC.

A word on this clone: The same CDR3 also results from other DNA sequences found in this sample. The chain uses TRBV6-1 and TRBJ1-4; D is perhaps TRBD1 (6 bases). CDR3 size: 13 residues. The germline CDR1 and CDR2 sequences are MNHNS and SASEGT. Between the trimmed V and J ends, which lost 4 bases and 8 bases, there was a span of 11 bases. CDR3 amino acids: CASSARTGEKLFF. For the CDR3, the DNA is TGTGCCAGCAGTGCCCGAACAGGGGAAAAACTGTTTTTT.